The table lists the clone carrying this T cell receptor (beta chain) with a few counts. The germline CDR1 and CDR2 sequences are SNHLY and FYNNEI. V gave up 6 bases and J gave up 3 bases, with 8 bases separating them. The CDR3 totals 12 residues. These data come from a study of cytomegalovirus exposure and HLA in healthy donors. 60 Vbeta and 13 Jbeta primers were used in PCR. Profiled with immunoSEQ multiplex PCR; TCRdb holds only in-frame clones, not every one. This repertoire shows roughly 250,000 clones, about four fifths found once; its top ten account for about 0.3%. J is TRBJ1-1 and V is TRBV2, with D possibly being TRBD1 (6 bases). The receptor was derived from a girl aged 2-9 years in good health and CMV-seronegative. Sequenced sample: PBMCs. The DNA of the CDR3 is TGTGCCAGCAGGGGACACTACACTGAAGCTTTCTTT. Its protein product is CASRGHYTEAFF.